The 21 T cell receptor beta chains listed next were all sequenced from one sample in a study of human T cells and chemical hapten exposure. The starting material, unfractionated whole blood, was used for total RNA extraction. TCRdb used MiXCR to reprocess the 5' RACE reads, holding one entry per CDR3 protein. The profile covers under 100,000 distinct CDR3 sequences, with 15% to 20% appearing a single time and around 7% taken by the ten largest. These receptors all come from a female donor in good health.

This clonotype was detected many times. V and J are TRBV7-8 and TRBJ1-2; TRBD1 matches at 9 bases. Trimming took 3 bases from V and 2 from J; bases not matched to a gene: 4. Germline V gene sequence: CDR1 SGHVS, CDR2 FQNEAQ. This CDR3 contains 15 residues. The chain's CDR3 is CASSLGTGSNYGYTF. The CDR3 DNA follows: TGTGCCAGCAGCTTGGGGACAGGGTCGAACTATGGCTACACCTTC. The full variable domain, its missing parts supplied by reference TRBV7-8 and TRBJ1-2, is GAGVSQSPRYKVAKRGQDVALRCDPISGHVSLFWYQQALGQGPEFLTYFQNEAQLDKSGLPSDRFFAERPEGSVSTLKIQRTQQEDSAVYLCASSLGTGSNYGYTFGSGTRLTVV.

This clonotype was seen ten or more times. The V gene is TRBV7-8, the J gene TRBJ2-7; D is perhaps TRBD2 (7 bases). The germline V gene encodes CDR1 SGHVS and CDR2 FQNEAQ. The CDR3 runs to 14 residues. Trimming shortened V by 6 bases and J by 1 base, and 13 bases separated the two germline ends. The CDR3 region has the DNA TGTGCCAGCAGTAAAGGGGGGGGGTCCTACGAGCAGTACTTC. It is translated as CASSKGGGSYEQYF.

In its sample, this clonotype was seen a few times. CDR3 coding DNA: TGCGCCAGCAGCCAAGAAAGAGACAGGGGAGGAGATACGCAGTATTTT. It translates to CASSQERDRGGDTQYF. This chain links TRBV4-3 with TRBJ2-3; 8 nucleotides match TRBD1. Germline lookup yields CDR1 LGHNA and CDR2 YSLEER. Trimming removed 0 bases from V and 5 bases from J; junction bases left unmatched: 7. CDR3 length: 16 amino acids.

This clonotype was seen more than once but under ten times. The chain is built from TRBV19 and TRBJ1-5; D unclear. Germline-derived CDR1 and CDR2 are LNHDA and SQIVND (reference sequence). Trimming took 8 bases from V and 3 from J, leaving 11 bases between them. The CDR3 is 13 residues long. The CDR3 DNA follows: TGTGCCAGTTCTAAGGCGTACAATCAGCCCCAGCATTTT. Residues: CASSKAYNQPQHF.

This clonotype was picked up a small number of times. DNA for the CDR3: TGTGCCAGCAGTTTATGGGGCGGGACAGGGGGTGAGGAGACCCAGTACTTC. The encoded protein is CASSLWGGTGGEETQYF. V gene TRBV12-3 or TRBV12-4 combines with J gene TRBJ2-5, with 11 bases matching TRBD1. Trimming cost V 2 bases and J 5 bases; bases outside gene matches: 10. The CDR3 runs 17 residues.

The chain combines TRBV12-3 or TRBV12-4 with TRBJ1-1; D remains unclear. Trimming shortened V by 8 bases and J by 2 bases, and 12 bases separated the two germline ends. The CDR3 loop spans 13 amino acids. CDR3 nucleotide sequence: TGTGCCAGCGGGGAGAGTTATAACACTGAAGCTTTCTTT. Translation gives CASGESYNTEAFF.

This clonotype was recorded a few times. This rearrangement joins TRBV30 to TRBJ1-2, with D perhaps TRBD1 (5 bases). The germline V gene has CDR1 GTSNPN and CDR2 SVGIG (reference sequence). Trimming pared 0 bases from V and 1 base from J, leaving 21 bases between. The CDR3 loop spans 18 amino acids. Here the CDR3 DNA reads TGTGCCTGGAGTGTACCGGGTCGCGTGGCCAGGGATAACTATGGCTACACCTTC. Translated: CAWSVPGRVARDNYGYTF.

In this sample, this clonotype turned up a few times. The chain joins TRBV6-5 to TRBJ1-1, with a tentative D call TRBD1 (6 bases). Germline V gene sequence: CDR1 MNHEY, CDR2 SVGAGI. V lost 7 bases and J 2 bases, leaving 14 bases between the germline ends. This CDR3 contains 14 residues. The CDR3 DNA reads as TGTGCCAGCACCCCTACAGGGCTTAACACTGAAGCTTTCTTT. Amino acids: CASTPTGLNTEAFF.

This chain uses TRBV2 with TRBJ2-5; no firm D call. This CDR3 is built from 12 residues. The germline V gene encodes CDR1 SNHLY and CDR2 FYNNEI. V gave up 2 bases and J gave up 10 bases, with 11 bases separating them. DNA for the CDR3: TGTGCCAGCAGTGAATCTAGTACCCACCAGTACTTC. It codes for CASSESSTHQYF.

The rearrangement uses TRBV12-3 or TRBV12-4 and TRBJ2-5, with D possibly matching TRBD2 (5 bases). The length of the CDR3 is 13 residues. V lost 7 bases, J lost 7 bases, and 16 bases lay in between. CDR3 region: CASTENEEGTQYF. The CDR3 coding sequence is TGTGCCAGCACCGAGAACGAAGAGGGGACCCAGTACTTC.

This clonotype was counted only a few times. The V and J genes are TRBV6-4 and TRBJ2-1; the match to TRBD2 covers 14 bases. V trimming: 8 bases; J trimming: 4 bases; junction bases outside the gene matches: 4. The germline V gene encodes CDR1 MRHNA and CDR2 SNTAGT. This CDR3 has 15 residues. CDR3 amino acids: CASGRTSGGYNEQFF. CDR3 in DNA: TGTGCCAGCGGTAGGACTAGCGGGGGGTACAATGAGCAGTTCTTC.

Here the CDR3 reads CASSQDFTGRHLTSYNEQFF. The DNA of the CDR3 is TGCGCCAGCAGCCAAGATTTTACCGGGAGACACTTAACCTCCTACAATGAGCAGTTCTTC. The V gene is TRBV4-1, the J gene TRBJ2-1, with a tentative D call TRBD2 (6 bases). The germline V gene encodes CDR1 MGHRA and CDR2 YSYEKL. The V gene lost 0 bases and the J gene lost 0 bases, with 21 bases spanning the gap. The CDR3 length is 20 residues.

This chain connects TRBV28 to TRBJ2-1, with unresolved D. Trimming left V 1 base short and J 5 bases short, with 12 bases between. This CDR3 region has 15 residues. Germline values: CDR1 MDHEN, CDR2 SYDVKM. CDR3 nucleotides: TGTGCCAGCAGTTTATATCCCGGCCAGGACAATGAGCAGTTCTTC. Encoded protein: CASSLYPGQDNEQFF.

This clonotype appeared a few times. This chain connects TRBV20-1 to TRBJ2-2, with 10 bases aligning to TRBD2. This CDR3 has 15 amino acids. Germline values: CDR1 DFQATT, CDR2 SNEGSKA (reference sequence). V was pared by 0 bases and J by 6 bases, with 4 bases of the junction left unmatched. The CDR3 DNA sequence: TGCAGTGCTAGAGACAGCGGGGGGGTCTCCGGGGAGCTGTTTTTT. It specifies CSARDSGGVSGELFF.

This clonotype was observed a few times. J is TRBJ1-2 and V is TRBV6-6; TRBD1 might be the D (5 bases). There are 13 residues in the CDR3. Germline V lookup: CDR1 MNHNY, CDR2 SVGAGI (reference sequence). The V end lost 5 bases, the J end lost 6 bases, and 13 bases lay between the germline ends. In DNA form, the CDR3 reads TGTGCCAGCAGTCCACGGGAAGGGGATGGCTACACCTTC. It yields the protein CASSPREGDGYTF.

The chain has TRBV7-2 and TRBJ2-2; 7 bases fit TRBD2. The length of the CDR3 is 15 residues. The V gene end was trimmed by 5 bases and the J gene end by 7 bases; junction bases not matched to a gene: 10. Looked up from germline, CDR1 is SGHTA and CDR2 is FQGNSA. The CDR3 spells CASSPSGRAHGELFF. The CDR3 bases are TGTGCCAGCAGCCCATCAGGGAGGGCCCACGGGGAGCTGTTTTTT.

The chain recombines TRBV20-1 with TRBJ2-3; 8 bases match TRBD1. Trimming cost V 3 bases and J 6 bases; bases outside gene matches: 8. Germline values: CDR1 DFQATT, CDR2 SNEGSKA (reference sequence). CDR3 length: 14 amino acids. In DNA form, the CDR3 reads TGCAGTGCTAGTACAGGGGGTTGGGTGGATACGCAGTATTTT. This codes for CSASTGGWVDTQYF.

This clonotype was counted between two and nine times. The chain carries TRBV11-2 and TRBJ1-1; D is perhaps TRBD1 (5 bases). CDR1 is SGHAT and CDR2 is FQNNGV in the germline V gene. Trimming cost V 7 bases and J 1 base, with 16 bases left between them. This CDR3 is built from 15 residues. DNA of the CDR3: TGTGCCAGCACCCTGGCGGGGCAGTGGAACACTGAAGCTTTCTTT. Translation gives CASTLAGQWNTEAFF.

This clonotype was counted between two and nine times. Here the CDR3 reads CASSLSEGARNTEAFF. The CDR3 DNA reads as TGTGCCAGCAGCTTATCGGAGGGGGCGCGAAACACTGAAGCTTTCTTT. The rearrangement joins TRBV5-5 to TRBJ1-1; 7 nucleotides line up with TRBD1. V trimming: 2 bases; J trimming: 2 bases; junction bases outside the gene matches: 9. This CDR3 contains 16 residues. CDR1 and CDR2 (germline): SGHKS, YYEKEE (reference sequence).

The chain has TRBV10-3 and TRBJ2-7, with D possibly matching TRBD1 (6 bases). V was shortened by 3 bases and J by 7 bases, with 7 bases between the two germline ends. Germline assignment: CDR1 ENHRY and CDR2 SYGVKD. The CDR3 contains 11 residues. CDR3 nucleotides: TGTGCCATCAGTGACAGGGGAGAGCAGTACTTC. Residues: CAISDRGEQYF.

The chain recombines TRBV18 with TRBJ2-1; possibly TRBD1 for D (6 bases). Germline CDR1 is KGHSH and CDR2 is LQKENI. V gave up 4 bases and J gave up 2 bases, with 6 bases separating them. The CDR3 has 13 residues. This CDR3 is CASSRQAYNEQFF. The CDR3 DNA follows: TGTGCCAGCTCACGACAGGCCTACAATGAGCAGTTCTTC.